This TCR beta chain was identified during a study of vaccination and CD4 T cells after COVID-19. For the study at large: There were two doses of either BNT162b2 or mRNA-1273 vaccine given to participants.

Cultured CD4+ T-cell DNA underwent Oncomine TCR Beta short-read sequencing. Genomic DNA was taken out of cultured CD4+ T cells by extraction. MiXCR, applied by TCRdb to the PCR reads, yields one record per CDR3 protein. The data contain some 16,000 distinct CDR3 sequences, about 75% of them seen just once; the ten biggest clones take up around 16%. A note on this clonotype: Its antigen is unidentified.

CDR3 length: 16 amino acids. V shed 7 bases and J 2 bases; nucleotides not matched to a gene: 10. The treatment: roughly 10-day PBMC culture with coronavirus spike peptide pools or control peptides (ViraFEST assay). TCRs were sequenced by ViraFEST after antigen-specific T cells had been expanded with peptide pools. The authors cultured two million PBMCs per well with around 10 IU/ml IL-2 and about 9.9 ug/ml peptide pools. The receptor's source is a human donor who had recovered from COVID-19. The specimen sequenced was CD4+ T cells from blood, cultured in vitro. J is TRBJ1-3 and V is TRBV12-3 or TRBV12-4; the match to TRBD1 covers 8 bases. In DNA form, the CDR3 reads TGTGCCAGCACTCTCTCCGGGACAGGCGCTGGAAACACCATATATTTT. It encodes CASTLSGTGAGNTIYF.